This T cell receptor beta chain was sequenced during a study of vaccination and CD4 T cells after COVID-19. Whole-study context: Median time from COVID diagnosis to post-COVID sampling was over 80 days (35 to 161).

This CDR3 contains 18 residues. The ends lost 10 bases at V and 5 bases at J; junction bases unmatched: 21. The germline V gene has CDR1 MNHNS and CDR2 SASEGT. Cultured CD4+ T cell DNA was sequenced using the Oncomine TCR Beta short-read assay. TCRdb reprocessed the PCR reads with MiXCR, giving one entry per CDR3 protein. The top ten clones hold under 25% of a sample with approximately 15,000 distinct CDR3 sequences, approximately 42% of them seen once. This clonotype was picked up a small number of times. Its antigen remains unidentified. Treatment defined: roughly ten-day PBMC culture with coronavirus spike peptide pools or control peptides (ViraFEST assay).

V and J are TRBV6-1 and TRBJ2-2; TRBD1 aligns across 8 bases. The material sequenced was cultured CD4+ T cells from blood. This TCR was recovered from a human donor with COVID-19. CDR3 in DNA: TGTGCCACCTGCCCTCTTTCAGGGGGCGTTGGTTGGACCGGGGAGCTGTTTTTT. Translation gives CATCPLSGGVGWTGELFF.